The next 23 T cell receptor beta chains were all read from a single sample in a study of control samples from healthy donors and cancer patients. This table comes from immunoSEQ multiplex PCR, and its TCRdb copy is limited to in-frame clones, with some not included. The repertoire holds 60,000 to 75,000 clones, with 84% as singletons. Sequenced input: blood. Receptor source: a man in his fifties or sixties in good health.

This chain uses TRBV19 with TRBJ1-1, with TRBD1 identical over 8 bases. This CDR3 region has 14 residues. V shed 7 bases, J shed 1 base, and the junction held 5 bases outside the gene matches. CDR1 and CDR2 (germline): LNHDA, SQIVND (reference sequence). Here the CDR3 reads CASIGQGWNTEAFF. The CDR3 region has the DNA TGTGCCAGTATTGGACAGGGTTGGAACACTGAAGCTTTCTTT.

About this clone itself: At one end the junction does not follow the germline gene, possibly because of a read error. The V and J genes are TRBV7-7 and TRBJ2-3; D call uncertain. Germline lookup yields CDR1 SSHAT and CDR2 FNYEAQ (reference sequence). The CDR3 has 11 amino acids. The chain's CDR3 is CASSLPDTQYF. The CDR3 nucleotides read TGTGCTAGCAGCTTACCAGATACGCAGTATTTT.

This sequence joins TRBV7-8 and TRBJ2-1; 15 nucleotides line up with TRBD2. Trimming took 1 base from V and 9 from J; bases not matched to a gene: 7. Germline values: CDR1 SGHVS, CDR2 FQNEAQ. CDR3 size: 17 residues. The CDR3 DNA sequence: TGTGCCAGCAGCTTAGTGTGGACTAGCGGGAGGGCCCTTGAGCAGTTCTTC. It yields the protein CASSLVWTSGRALEQFF. Variable domain in full (rest from reference TRBV7-8 and TRBJ2-1): GAGVSQSPRYKVAKRGQDVALRCDPISGHVSLFWYQQALGQGPEFLTYFQNEAQLDKSGLPSDRFFAERPEGSVSTLKIQRTQQEDSAVYLCASSLVWTSGRALEQFFGPGTRLTVL.

This clone has only one observation. The gene calls are TRBV7-9 and TRBJ2-7; tentatively, D is TRBD1 or TRBD2 (6 bases each). In germline, CDR1 is SEHNR, CDR2 FQNEAQ (reference sequence). Trimming pared 1 base from V and 0 bases from J, leaving 10 bases between. The CDR3 covers 15 residues. CDR3 amino acids: CASSLGGGLSYEQYF. CDR3 sequence (DNA): TGTGCCAGCAGCTTAGGTGGGGGGCTCTCCTACGAGCAGTACTTC.

This chain connects TRBV18 to TRBJ1-5, with D perhaps matching TRBD1 (5 bases). Germline values: CDR1 KGHSH, CDR2 LQKENI. The CDR3 length is 15 residues. Trimming stripped 2 bases from V and 7 bases from J, with 15 bases between. The CDR3 loop is CASSPSRGLLQPQHF. The CDR3 nucleotides are TGTGCCAGCTCACCATCTCGGGGACTTTTACAGCCCCAGCATTTT.

The gene calls are TRBV28 and TRBJ1-2; TRBD1 matches 8 bases. Germline assignment: CDR1 MDHEN and CDR2 SYDVKM. The CDR3 has 14 residues. Unmatched junction bases numbered 11, after V lost 6 bases and J lost 8 bases. The CDR3 DNA follows: TGTGCCAGCAGGACAGGGGTGATTCCCCCCGGCTACACCTTC. This encodes CASRTGVIPPGYTF.

V usage is TRBV11-2 and J usage is TRBJ1-4; D may be TRBD1 (5 bases). Germline loops: CDR1 SGHAT, CDR2 FQNNGV. The CDR3 consists of 15 residues. Trimming stripped 2 bases from V and 3 bases from J, with 10 bases between. The CDR3 region is CASSLSLRANEKLFF. The CDR3 nucleotides are TGTGCCAGCAGCTTATCTCTCAGGGCTAATGAAAAACTGTTTTTT.

This clone was seen a few times. The rearrangement joins TRBV6-2 or TRBV6-3 to TRBJ1-3; D is uncertain. Looked up from germline, CDR1 is MNHEY and CDR2 is SVGEGT. This CDR3 comprises 16 residues. Between the trimmed V and J ends, which lost 7 bases and 0 bases, there was a span of 16 bases. The CDR3 loop reads CASTPRARFSGNTIYF. The CDR3 DNA reads as TGTGCCAGCACCCCAAGAGCCCGGTTCTCTGGAAACACCATATATTTT.

A note on this clone: One end of the junction varies from germline; a read error may be responsible. V is TRBV5-5 and J is TRBJ2-7; D is unresolved. CDR3 length: 14 residues. The germline V gene encodes CDR1 SGHKS and CDR2 YYEKEE (reference sequence). CDR3 amino acids: CASTLYPKGYEQYF. CDR3 DNA sequence: TGTGCCAGCACCTTGTATCCGAAGGGCTACGAGCAGTACTTC.

CDR3 loop: CASSLGAGGITDTQYF. CDR3 DNA sequence: TGTGCCAGCAGCTTAGGAGCGGGAGGTATCACAGATACGCAGTATTTT. V is TRBV7-2 and J is TRBJ2-3, with 9 nucleotides matching TRBD2. The J segment lost 2 bases and the V segment lost 1 base, leaving 4 bases of the junction unmatched. CDR1 is SGHTA, CDR2 FQGNSA, per germline. CDR3 length equals 16 residues. Based on the CDR3 plus reference TRBV7-2 and TRBJ2-3, the full variable domain is GAGVSQSPSNKVTEKGKDVELRCDPISGHTALYWYRQSLGQGLEFLIYFQGNSAPDKSGLPSDRFSAERTGGSVSTLTIQRTQQEDSAVYLCASSLGAGGITDTQYFGPGTRLTVL.

The chain recombines TRBV2 with TRBJ1-2, with 8 bases identical to TRBD1. This CDR3 region has 13 residues. Per germline, CDR1 SNHLY and CDR2 FYNNEI. The junction had 12 bases not matched to a gene; V was cut back by 10 bases and J by 8 bases. The CDR3 reads CATPRTGREGYTF. CDR3 DNA sequence: TGTGCCACACCAAGGACAGGGCGGGAGGGCTACACCTTC.

This clone was observed once. V gene TRBV27 combines with J gene TRBJ1-5, with 9 bases identical to TRBD1. This CDR3 comprises 15 residues. V lost 4 bases to trimming and J lost 4 bases; unmatched junction nucleotides: 5. CDR1 and CDR2 from the germline V gene are MNHEY and SMNVEV (reference sequence). This CDR3 reads CASSYRDRANQPQHF. In DNA, the CDR3 is TGTGCCAGCAGTTACCGGGACAGGGCAAATCAGCCCCAGCATTTT.

This rearrangement joins TRBV18 to TRBJ2-3; D gene ambiguous. CDR1 is KGHSH, CDR2 LQKENI, per germline. Between the trimmed V and J ends, which lost 5 bases and 4 bases, there was a span of 10 bases. This CDR3 has 13 residues. DNA of the CDR3: TGTGCCAGCTCAACCGACGTGGCAGATACGCAGTATTTT. Protein: CASSTDVADTQYF.

The chain uses TRBV9 and TRBJ1-2; D not certain. V was pared by 1 base and J by 3 bases, with 25 bases between. CDR3 length: 19 amino acids. Germline values: CDR1 SGDLS, CDR2 YYNGEE. DNA for the CDR3: TGTGCCAGCAGCGTATTTATTGGCCTCTCCTCGGCCCGCGACTATGGCTACACCTTC. This encodes CASSVFIGLSSARDYGYTF.

The chain employs TRBV5-5 and TRBJ1-5; D unresolved. The CDR3 length is 15 residues. Germline CDR1 reads SGHKS; CDR2 reads YYEKEE (reference sequence). The V gene lost 4 bases and the J gene lost 5 bases, with 16 bases spanning the gap. The chain's CDR3 is CASSPLPLGDQPQHF. The CDR3 DNA reads as TGTGCCAGCAGCCCGCTGCCCTTGGGCGATCAGCCCCAGCATTTT.

V gene TRBV9 combines with J gene TRBJ1-3; TRBD1 matches at 8 bases. CDR3 length: 14 amino acids. Germline lookup yields CDR1 SGDLS and CDR2 YYNGEE. V was clipped by 2 bases and J by 7 bases; unmatched bases: 5. CDR3 amino acids: CASSVTGGDNTIYF. The CDR3 bases are TGTGCCAGCAGCGTCACAGGGGGAGATAACACCATATATTTT.

The chain joins TRBV5-1 to TRBJ1-6, with D unresolved. V lost 7 bases, J lost 6 bases, and 5 bases lay in between. This CDR3 region has 11 residues. Germline V lookup: CDR1 SGHRS, CDR2 YFSETQ. The DNA for the CDR3 is TGCGCCAGCGGACCTAATTCACCCCTCCACTTT. The encoded protein is CASGPNSPLHF.

This rearrangement joins TRBV11-2 to TRBJ2-3, with D tentatively TRBD1 (5 bases). Looked up from germline, CDR1 is SGHAT and CDR2 is FQNNGV. The CDR3 runs 16 residues. Trimming removed 0 bases from V and 2 bases from J, with 12 bases in between. In DNA form, the CDR3 reads TGTGCCAGCAGCTTAGATAGGACAAGGATCACAGATACGCAGTATTTT. Protein sequence: CASSLDRTRITDTQYF.

The chain employs TRBV5-4 and TRBJ2-7; 7 bases line up with TRBD2. Germline V lookup: CDR1 SGHNT, CDR2 YYREEE (reference sequence). The CDR3 contains 16 residues. V shed 3 bases, J shed 6 bases, and the junction held 15 bases outside the gene matches. Here the CDR3 DNA reads TGTGCCAGCAGCTCCGCTCGCTGGGCGGGAGTTAGCGAGCAGTACTTC. Its translation: CASSSARWAGVSEQYF.

The chain joins TRBV7-2 to TRBJ2-2, with D unclear. The CDR3 totals 12 residues. The V end lost 6 bases, the J end lost 7 bases, and 9 bases lay between the germline ends. The germline V gene encodes CDR1 SGHTA and CDR2 FQGNSA. The CDR3 nucleotides read TGTGCCAGCAGTCCCTGGAACGGGGAGCTGTTTTTT. As protein: CASSPWNGELFF. Full variable domain (missing parts from reference TRBV7-2 and TRBJ2-2): GAGVSQSPSNKVTEKGKDVELRCDPISGHTALYWYRQSLGQGLEFLIYFQGNSAPDKSGLPSDRFSAERTGGSVSTLTIQRTQQEDSAVYLCASSPWNGELFFGEGSRLTVL.

The chain joins TRBV10-2 to TRBJ2-1, with 8 nucleotides matching TRBD2. V was clipped by 5 bases and J by 2 bases; unmatched bases: 2. This CDR3 region has 14 residues. Germline CDR1 and CDR2: WSHSY and SAAADI. As DNA, the CDR3 is TGCGCCAGCAGTCCAGCGGGGGCCTACAATGAGCAGTTCTTC. Amino acids: CASSPAGAYNEQFF.

This chain links TRBV29-1 with TRBJ2-1, with 8 bases that match TRBD1. This CDR3 is 11 amino acids long. Germline V lookup: CDR1 SQVTM, CDR2 ANQGSEA. V lost 8 bases and J lost 5; bases outside the gene matches: 2. CDR3 protein: CSKTGDNEQFF. The CDR3 region has the DNA TGCAGCAAGACAGGGGACAATGAGCAGTTCTTC.

The V gene is TRBV25-1, the J gene TRBJ2-5; weak D call: TRBD1 (5 bases). CDR1 is MGHDK and CDR2 is SYGVNS in the germline V gene. The V end was cut by 6 bases, the J end by 7 bases, with 9 bases between. This CDR3 region has 11 residues. Here the CDR3 reads CASRGLGTQYF. CDR3 DNA sequence: TGTGCCAGCAGGGGGCTGGGGACCCAGTACTTC.